This section outlines one TCR beta chain sequence together with its context. No antigen is known for it. This entry is derived from a study of T cell responses to AZD1222 COVID-19 vaccine. Study results and limitations: Most donors were white British and more were female, and clonal diversity was possibly underestimated. Per reports, nearly half of all spike-specific TCRs target regions that are unmutated in variants. Recipients of AZD1222 seropositive at baseline numbered only 6 or 7. A rise in Spike-specific TCR breadth and depth followed two AZD1222 doses.

This CDR3 is built from 14 residues. The V end lost 4 bases, the J end lost 6 bases, and 10 bases lay between the germline ends. Per germline, CDR1 MNHEY and CDR2 SVGAGI. The repertoire was sequenced with immunoSEQ multiplex PCR; TCRdb's copy has only in-frame clones and lacks some. Seen here are around 150,000 clones, about 89% observed once, and the top ten hold 7.5% to 9.5%. The sequences come from peripheral blood, collected 28 days after the second dose of the MenACWY control vaccine. The receptor comes from an adult who received the MenACWY meningococcal vaccine as a control. V and J are TRBV6-5 and TRBJ1-6; possibly TRBD1 for D (6 bases). DNA of the CDR3: TGTGCCAGCAGTTCCGGACAGCGTAATTCACCCCTCCACTTT. Amino acid sequence: CASSSGQRNSPLHF.